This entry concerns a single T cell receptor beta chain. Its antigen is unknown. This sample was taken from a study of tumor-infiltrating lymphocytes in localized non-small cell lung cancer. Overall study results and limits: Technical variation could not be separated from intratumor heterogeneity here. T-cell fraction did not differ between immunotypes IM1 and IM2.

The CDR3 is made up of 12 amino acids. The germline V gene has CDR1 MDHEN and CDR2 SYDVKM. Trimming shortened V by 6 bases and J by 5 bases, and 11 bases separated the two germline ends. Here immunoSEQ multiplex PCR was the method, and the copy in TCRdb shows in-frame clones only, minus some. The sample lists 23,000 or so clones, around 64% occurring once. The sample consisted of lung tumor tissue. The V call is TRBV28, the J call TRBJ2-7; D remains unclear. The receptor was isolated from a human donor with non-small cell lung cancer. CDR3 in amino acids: CASSLGPHEQYF. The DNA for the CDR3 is TGTGCCAGCAGCTTAGGACCACACGAGCAGTACTTC. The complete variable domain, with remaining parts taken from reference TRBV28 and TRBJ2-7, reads DVKVTQSSRYLVKRTGEKVFLECVQDMDHENMFWYRQDPGLGLRLIYFSYDVKMKEKGDIPEGYSVSREKKERFSLILESASTNQTSMYLCASSLGPHEQYFGPGTRLTVT.